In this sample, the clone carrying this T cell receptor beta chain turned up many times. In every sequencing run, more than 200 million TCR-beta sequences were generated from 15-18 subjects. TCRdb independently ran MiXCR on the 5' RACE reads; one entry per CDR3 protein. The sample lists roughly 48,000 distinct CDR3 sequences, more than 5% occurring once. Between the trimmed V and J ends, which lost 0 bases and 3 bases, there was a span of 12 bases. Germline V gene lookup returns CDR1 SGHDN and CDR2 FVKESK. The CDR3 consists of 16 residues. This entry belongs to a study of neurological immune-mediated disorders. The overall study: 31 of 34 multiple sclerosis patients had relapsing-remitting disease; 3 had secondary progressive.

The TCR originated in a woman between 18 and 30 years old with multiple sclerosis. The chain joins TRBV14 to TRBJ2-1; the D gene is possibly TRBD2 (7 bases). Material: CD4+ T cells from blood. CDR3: CASSQEKGGIYNEQFF. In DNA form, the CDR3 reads TGTGCCAGCAGCCAAGAAAAGGGGGGGATCTACAATGAGCAGTTCTTC.